This section outlines one T cell receptor beta chain sequence together with its context. These data are taken from a study of shared T cell receptors in the human thymus. Clones were read by immunoSEQ multiplex PCR, and TCRdb kept only the in-frame ones, dropping some. The repertoire holds 600,000 or so clones, approximately 89% seen once, with 0.0094% in the top ten. In addition, the sample was reused for a study of human thymus T cells. This second study notes: Corrective heart surgery yielded resections, and these provided the thymus tissue.

The sequence derives from a boy in the first two years of life with a congenital heart defect. Input material: thymocytes.

The CDR3 protein is CASSFGERGGCEQFF. For the CDR3, the DNA is TGTGCCAGCAGTTTCGGCGAGCGGGGTGGTTGTGAGCAGTTCTTC. The chain links TRBV27 to TRBJ2-1; 7 bases fit TRBD2. V gave up 3 bases and J gave up 9 bases; unmatched junction bases: 11. This CDR3 region has 15 residues. Per germline, CDR1 MNHEY and CDR2 SMNVEV (reference sequence).